These T cell receptor beta chains were read from a single sample in a study of STAT3 mutations in large granular lymphocyte leukemia. The method was immunoSEQ multiplex PCR; TCRdb's version includes in-frame clones alone and lacks a portion of them. Found here are roughly 40,000 clones, about three quarters of them singletons; the top ten hold 0.43%. The specimen sequenced was PBMCs. The receptors stem from a human donor with T large granular lymphocyte leukemia. Some clones in this sample may be carry-over from other donors' samples. CDR3s include the opening cysteine and the closing phenylalanine or tryptophan. A D gene is named only where the DNA matches it firmly. Not every row has a clone size; where given, it reads once, few, many or a size class.

v_gene,abundance,j_gene,d_gene,CDR3aa,CDR3nt
TRBV6-5,few,TRBJ1-2,-,CASSRDSRYTF,TGTGCCAGCAGCCGTGACAGCCGCTACACCTTC
TRBV9,-,TRBJ2-2,TRBD2,CASSPGGGGELFF,TGTGCCAGCAGCCCGGGGGGGGGCGGGGAGCTGTTTTTT
TRBV5-6,-,TRBJ1-4,-,CASSLAGEEKLFF,TGTGCCAGCAGCTTAGCAGGGGAGGAAAAACTGTTTTTT
TRBV7-2,-,TRBJ2-5,TRBD1,CASSSGTGGRKTQYF,TGTGCCAGCAGCTCCGGGACAGGGGGCAGAAAGACCCAGTACTTC
TRBV10-2,-,TRBJ1-2,-,CASSESRQAHYGYTF,TGCGCCAGCAGTGAGTCCCGGCAGGCCCACTATGGCTACACCTTC
TRBV6-5,-,TRBJ2-6,-,CASSWYSSGANVLTF,TGTGCCAGCAGCTGGTACAGCTCTGGGGCCAACGTCCTGACTTTC
TRBV4-2,-,TRBJ1-6,-,CASSQGLTGLAPLHF,TGTGCCAGCAGCCAAGGGCTAACAGGGCTAGCACCCCTCCACTTT
TRBV4-3,-,TRBJ2-3,TRBD2,CASSQLGLVPDTQYF,TGCGCCAGCAGCCAATTAGGACTAGTCCCAGATACGCAGTATTTT
TRBV28,-,TRBJ1-4,-,CASSPPRYSPREEKLFF,TGTGCCAGCAGCCCCCCTAGGTACAGCCCACGTGAGGAAAAACTGTTTTTT
TRBV6-4,-,TRBJ2-3,TRBD2,CASSASGGRGDTQYF,TGTGCCAGCAGTGCTAGCGGGGGCCGGGGGGATACGCAGTATTTT
TRBV28,-,TRBJ2-1,TRBD1,CASSAQGARQFF,TGTGCCAGCAGTGCCCAGGGGGCTCGGCAGTTCTTC
TRBV5-4,-,TRBJ1-1,-,CASRGGGGRGDTEAFF,TGTGCCAGCAGGGGTGGGGGGGGAAGAGGCGACACTGAAGCTTTCTTT
TRBV5-1,-,TRBJ1-1,TRBD1,CASSRGQARNTEAFF,TGCGCCAGCAGCCGGGGACAGGCGAGGAACACTGAAGCTTTCTTT
TRBV6-1,-,TRBJ1-2,TRBD1,CASSGTGGFYGYTF,TGTGCCAGCAGTGGTACAGGGGGTTTCTATGGCTACACCTTC
TRBV6-5,-,TRBJ2-7,TRBD1,CASRGQGADEQYF,TGTGCCAGCCGGGGACAGGGGGCAGACGAGCAGTACTTC
TRBV27,-,TRBJ2-7,-,CASSLRLGSSYEQYF,TGTGCCAGCAGTTTAAGACTGGGCAGCTCCTACGAGCAGTACTTC
TRBV9,once,TRBJ2-3,-,CASSVVAASTDTQYF,TGTGCCAGCAGCGTAGTAGCGGCTAGCACAGATACGCAGTATTTT
TRBV18,once,TRBJ1-3,TRBD1,CASSITGDSGNTIYF,TGTGCCAGCTCAATAACAGGGGACTCTGGAAACACCATATATTTT
TRBV9,-,TRBJ2-7,TRBD1,CASSPDRDSPSYEQYF,TGTGCCAGCAGCCCCGACCGGGACAGTCCCTCCTACGAGCAGTACTTC
TRBV5-1,-,TRBJ1-2,TRBD1,CASSHVQGGSEGYTF,TGCGCCAGCAGCCACGTACAGGGGGGGAGTGAGGGCTACACCTTC
TRBV18,-,TRBJ1-2,TRBD1,CASSPQGAAGYTF,TGTGCCAGCTCACCCCAGGGGGCGGCTGGCTACACCTTC
TRBV7-2,-,TRBJ2-5,-,CASSSYRGAGETQYF,TGTGCCAGCAGCTCATACCGGGGGGCCGGGGAGACCCAGTACTTC
TRBV7-2,-,TRBJ1-4,-,CASSSRHGGSTNEKLFF,TGTGCCAGCAGCTCGAGACACGGTGGTTCAACTAATGAAAAACTGTTTTTT
TRBV4-3,-,TRBJ1-5,-,CASSQDRDQPQHF,TGCGCCAGCAGCCAAGATAGGGACCAGCCCCAGCATTTT
TRBV18,-,TRBJ1-4,-,CASSPVWATTNEKLFF,TGTGCCAGCTCACCCGTTTGGGCAACAACTAATGAAAAACTGTTTTTT
TRBV2,few,TRBJ1-2,TRBD1,CASSAGTGGALYGYTF,TGTGCCAGCAGTGCTGGGACAGGGGGAGCCCTCTATGGCTACACCTTC
TRBV5-1,-,TRBJ1-2,-,CASSLPNSGYTF,TGCGCCAGCAGCTTGCCAAACAGTGGCTACACCTTC
TRBV6-5,-,TRBJ1-1,TRBD1,CASSRTGGTTEAFF,TGTGCCAGCAGTCGGACAGGGGGCACCACTGAAGCTTTCTTT
TRBV11-2,-,TRBJ2-3,-,CASSLGIGGATDTQYF,TGTGCCAGCAGCTTAGGGATTGGGGGGGCCACAGATACGCAGTATTTT
TRBV19,once,TRBJ1-4,-,CASRVTATNEKLFF,TGTGCCAGTAGGGTCACGGCAACTAATGAAAAACTGTTTTTT
TRBV4-2,-,TRBJ2-1,TRBD2,CASSLGLAGNHEQFF,TGTGCCAGCAGCCTAGGACTAGCGGGGAACCATGAGCAGTTCTTC
TRBV25-1,-,TRBJ2-3,-,CASSEGQRTQYF,TGTGCCAGCAGTGAAGGACAGCGGACGCAGTATTTT
TRBV6-5,-,TRBJ1-2,-,CASRPPQMFHGYTF,TGTGCCAGCAGACCCCCTCAAATGTTTCATGGCTACACCTTC
TRBV7-2,-,TRBJ2-2,TRBD1,CASSLQGAGGELFF,TGTGCCAGCAGCTTACAGGGGGCGGGCGGGGAGCTGTTTTTT
TRBV18,-,TRBJ1-2,-,CASSPTNSKPNYGYTF,TGTGCCAGCTCACCGACAAACAGCAAGCCGAACTATGGCTACACCTTC
TRBV5-1,once,TRBJ1-1,TRBD1,CASSYRTGLDTEAFF,TGCGCCAGCAGCTATCGGACAGGTCTGGACACTGAAGCTTTCTTT
TRBV30,-,TRBJ2-4,-,CAWGRVSKNIQYF,TGTGCCTGGGGGCGAGTGAGCAAAAACATTCAGTACTTC
TRBV19,-,TRBJ1-1,-,CASSSPHAGITEAFF,TGTGCCAGTAGTTCTCCCCACGCAGGAATAACTGAAGCTTTCTTT
TRBV6-1,-,TRBJ1-2,-,CASRVGRANYGYTF,TGTGCCAGCAGGGTGGGGAGAGCTAACTATGGCTACACCTTC
TRBV19,-,TRBJ2-2,-,CASSIDRESTNTGELFF,TGTGCCAGTAGTATAGATAGGGAATCTACCAACACCGGGGAGCTGTTTTTT
TRBV6-5,-,TRBJ1-2,-,CASSSLRPDGYTF,TGTGCCAGCAGTTCCCTCCGACCAGATGGCTACACCTTC
TRBV6-5,once,TRBJ1-2,TRBD1,CASSYSGDSPLGYTF,TGTGCCAGCAGTTACTCGGGGGACAGCCCACTCGGCTACACCTTC
TRBV30,-,TRBJ2-5,-,CAWISGGETQYF,TGTGCCTGGATTTCTGGAGGGGAGACCCAGTACTTC
TRBV5-4,once,TRBJ1-2,-,CASSYGAGNYGYTF,TGTGCCAGCAGCTATGGGGCCGGAAACTATGGCTACACCTTC